One and the same sample provided the 15 T cell receptor beta chains below, sequenced in a study of blood T cell repertoires in COVID-19. Here immunoSEQ multiplex PCR was the method, and the copy in TCRdb shows in-frame clones only, minus some. Of about 98,000 clones listed, around 85% are singletons. The sequencing sample was made of peripheral blood. These receptor sequences come from a woman aged 80 or over with acute or convalescent COVID-19.

The genes are TRBV11-3 and TRBJ2-3; D is perhaps TRBD2 (5 bases). The CDR3 covers 14 residues. Germline values: CDR1 SGHNT, CDR2 YENEEA. Trimming took 1 base from V and 4 from J, leaving 9 bases between them. In DNA, the CDR3 is TGTGCCAGCAGCTTAGGGGCGGGTTCAGATACGCAGTATTTT. As protein: CASSLGAGSDTQYF.

The V gene is TRBV7-2, the J gene TRBJ2-1; 10 nucleotides line up with TRBD2. J was trimmed by 2 bases and V by 2 bases; bases with no gene match: 3. Per the germline V gene, CDR1 is SGHTA and CDR2 is FQGNSA. The CDR3 runs 16 residues. The CDR3 region has the DNA TGTGCCAGCAGCTTATCTAGCGGGGGCCCCTACAATGAGCAGTTCTTC. Protein: CASSLSSGGPYNEQFF. Full variable domain (remainder filled in from reference TRBV7-2 and TRBJ2-1): GAGVSQSPSNKVTEKGKDVELRCDPISGHTALYWYRQSLGQGLEFLIYFQGNSAPDKSGLPSDRFSAERTGGSVSTLTIQRTQQEDSAVYLCASSLSSGGPYNEQFFGPGTRLTVL.

The CDR3 DNA is TGTGCCAGCAGCTCGCGATCGACACCCTCTACTGAAGCTTTCTTT. Protein: CASSSRSTPSTEAFF. The chain has TRBV7-2 and TRBJ1-1; D call uncertain. The germline gives CDR1 SGHTA, CDR2 FQGNSA. Trimming took off 4 bases at V and 5 bases at J, with 17 bases between the two ends. The CDR3 is made up of 15 amino acids. The full variable domain, rest sourced from reference TRBV7-2 and TRBJ1-1, is GAGVSQSPSNKVTEKGKDVELRCDPISGHTALYWYRQSLGQGLEFLIYFQGNSAPDKSGLPSDRFSAERTGGSVSTLTIQRTQQEDSAVYLCASSSRSTPSTEAFFGQGTRLTVV.

The gene calls are TRBV2 and TRBJ2-7, with D perhaps TRBD1 (7 bases). The CDR3 consists of 15 residues. Trimming pared 3 bases from V and 4 bases from J, leaving 16 bases between. Germline V gene lookup returns CDR1 SNHLY and CDR2 FYNNEI. CDR3 region: CASSEGWQGGYEQYV. The CDR3 nucleotides read TGTGCCAGCAGTGAGGGGTGGCAGGGGGGATACGAGCAGTACGTC.

V is TRBV5-1 and J is TRBJ2-2; the D gene is possibly TRBD1 (6 bases). Germline loops: CDR1 SGHRS, CDR2 YFSETQ. This CDR3 has 14 amino acids. V lost 5 bases to trimming and J lost 1 base, with 9 bases between them. CDR3 coding DNA: TGCGCCAGCAGGCCGGGACAGAACACCGGGGAGCTGTTTTTT. Protein product: CASRPGQNTGELFF.

The chain has TRBV19 and TRBJ1-3; D is unclear. V gave up 7 bases and J gave up 0 bases, with 16 bases separating them. CDR3 length equals 16 residues. CDR1 is LNHDA, CDR2 SQIVND, per germline (reference sequence). Here the CDR3 DNA reads TGTGCCAGTACGCCCCAGACCCGACACTCTGGAAACACCATATATTTT. This sequence encodes CASTPQTRHSGNTIYF. The entire variable domain, with the rest obtained from reference TRBV19 and TRBJ1-3, is as follows: DGGITQSPKYLFRKEGQNVTLSCEQNLNHDAMYWYRQDPGQGLRLIYYSQIVNDFQKGDIAEGYSVSREKKESFPLTVTSAQKNPTAFYLCASTPQTRHSGNTIYFGEGSWLTVV.

The CDR3 reads CASSISGQGVNTEAFF. CDR3 nucleotide sequence: TGTGCCAGTAGTATCTCGGGACAGGGGGTGAACACTGAAGCTTTCTTT. V is TRBV19 and J is TRBJ1-1, with 11 bases fitting TRBD1. This CDR3 has 16 residues. CDR1 LNHDA and CDR2 SQIVND come from the germline V gene (reference sequence). Trimming took 3 bases from V and 0 from J; bases not matched to a gene: 3.

J is TRBJ2-5 and V is TRBV25-1; 7 nucleotides agree with TRBD1. The CDR3 is 16 amino acids. V gave up 3 bases and J gave up 2 bases; unmatched junction bases: 9. Per the germline V gene, CDR1 is MGHDK and CDR2 is SYGVNS. The CDR3: CASSDLPGQAQETQYF. CDR3 in DNA: TGTGCCAGCAGTGACCTCCCTGGACAGGCTCAAGAGACCCAGTACTTC.

The rearrangement joins TRBV5-1 to TRBJ2-1; TRBD2 aligns across 11 bases. Trimming removed 1 base from V and 8 bases from J; junction bases left unmatched: 5. This CDR3 contains 15 residues. From germline, CDR1 is SGHRS and CDR2 YFSETQ. Here the CDR3 DNA reads TGCGCCAGCAGCTTGTCACTAGCGGGGGTATATGAGCAGTTCTTC. Translation: CASSLSLAGVYEQFF. The complete variable domain, with remaining parts taken from reference TRBV5-1 and TRBJ2-1, reads KAGVTQTPRYLIKTRGQQVTLSCSPISGHRSVSWYQQTPGQGLQFLFEYFSETQRNKGNFPGRFSGRQFSNSRSEMNVSTLELGDSALYLCASSLSLAGVYEQFFGPGTRLTVL.

The chain joins TRBV2 to TRBJ2-1, with 7 bases lining up with TRBD2. The CDR3 length is 15 residues. Per germline, CDR1 SNHLY and CDR2 FYNNEI. The ends lost 4 bases at V and 7 bases at J; junction bases unmatched: 10. Here the CDR3 DNA reads TGTGCCAGCAGTGGACTAGCACGGGTGGGAAATGAGCAGTTCTTC. This sequence encodes CASSGLARVGNEQFF.

The rearrangement links TRBV7-2 to TRBJ1-3; 8 nucleotides line up with TRBD1. CDR1 is SGHTA and CDR2 is FQGNSA in the germline V gene. CDR3 length equals 15 residues. The V segment lost 4 bases and the J segment 4 bases; nucleotides outside the gene matches: 6. CDR3 nucleotides: TGTGCCAGCAGCTCACCAGGGGGCTCCGGAAACACCATATATTTT. It translates to CASSSPGGSGNTIYF.

The genes are TRBV28 and TRBJ2-4; TRBD2 matches 12 bases. V shed 4 bases and J 8 bases; nucleotides not matched to a gene: 12. The CDR3 runs 17 residues. CDR1 and CDR2 from the germline V gene are MDHEN and SYDVKM. The chain's CDR3 is CASSSGLAGPDAHIQYF. In nucleotides, the CDR3 is TGTGCCAGCAGTTCCGGACTAGCGGGACCTGATGCCCACATTCAGTACTTC.

V and J are TRBV7-9 and TRBJ1-2; 7 bases are shared with TRBD1. Per the germline V gene, CDR1 is SEHNR and CDR2 is FQNEAQ (reference sequence). CDR3 length equals 13 residues. The trim removed 5 bases at V and 8 bases at J, leaving 8 bases unmatched. DNA of the CDR3: TGTGCCAGCAGCGTCAGGGGGGCAAAAGGCTACACCTTC. It translates to CASSVRGAKGYTF.

This clone has just one count. The chain carries TRBV5-6 and TRBJ1-5, with 7 bases identical to TRBD1. CDR3 length: 17 residues. Germline CDR1 and CDR2: SGHDT and YYEEEE. V was clipped by 0 bases and J by 1 base; unmatched bases: 7. The CDR3 reads CASSLAGSGQSNQPQHF. The CDR3 coding sequence is TGTGCCAGCAGCTTGGCCGGGTCGGGACAGAGCAATCAGCCCCAGCATTTT.

This clone was counted a few times. This sequence joins TRBV2 and TRBJ1-2; D gene uncertain. CDR3 size: 13 residues. Germline loops: CDR1 SNHLY, CDR2 FYNNEI. The V end lost 6 bases, the J end lost 2 bases, and 10 bases lay between the germline ends. The CDR3 nucleotides are TGTGCCAGCAGAGAGACACTGAACTATGGCTACACCTTC. Protein: CASRETLNYGYTF.